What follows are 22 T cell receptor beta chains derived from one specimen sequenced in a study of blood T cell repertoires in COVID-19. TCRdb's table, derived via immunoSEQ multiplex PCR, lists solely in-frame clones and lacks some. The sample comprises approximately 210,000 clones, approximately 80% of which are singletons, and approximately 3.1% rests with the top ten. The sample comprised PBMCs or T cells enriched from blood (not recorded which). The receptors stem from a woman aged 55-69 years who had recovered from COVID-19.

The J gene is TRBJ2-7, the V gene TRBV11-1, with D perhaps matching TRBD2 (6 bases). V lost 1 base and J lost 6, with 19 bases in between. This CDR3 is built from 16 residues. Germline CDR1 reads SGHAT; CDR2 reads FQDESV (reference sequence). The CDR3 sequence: CASSLEGAGAFGEQYF. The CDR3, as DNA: TGTGCCAGCAGCTTAGAGGGAGCGGGCGCCTTCGGCGAGCAGTACTTC.

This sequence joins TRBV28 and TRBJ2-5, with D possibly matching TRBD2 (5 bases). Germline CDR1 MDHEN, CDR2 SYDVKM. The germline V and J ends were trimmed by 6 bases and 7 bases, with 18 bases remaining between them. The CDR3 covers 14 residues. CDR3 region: CASSLQGPAGTQYF. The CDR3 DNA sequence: TGTGCCAGCAGCCTTCAAGGACCGGCGGGGACCCAGTACTTC.

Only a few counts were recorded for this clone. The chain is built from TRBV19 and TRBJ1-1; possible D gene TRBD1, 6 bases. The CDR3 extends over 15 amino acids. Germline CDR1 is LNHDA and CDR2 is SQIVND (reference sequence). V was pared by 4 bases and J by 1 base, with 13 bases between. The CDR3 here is CASSKTDSPNTEAFF. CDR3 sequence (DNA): TGTGCCAGTAGTAAAACGGACAGTCCGAACACTGAAGCTTTCTTT.

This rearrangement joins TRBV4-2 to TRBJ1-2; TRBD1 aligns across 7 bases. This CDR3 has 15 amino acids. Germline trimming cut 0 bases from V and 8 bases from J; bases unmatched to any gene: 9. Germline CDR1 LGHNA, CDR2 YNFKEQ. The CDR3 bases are TGTGCCAGCAGCCAAGAGGACAGGCCACAGGGAGGCTACACCTTC. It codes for CASSQEDRPQGGYTF.

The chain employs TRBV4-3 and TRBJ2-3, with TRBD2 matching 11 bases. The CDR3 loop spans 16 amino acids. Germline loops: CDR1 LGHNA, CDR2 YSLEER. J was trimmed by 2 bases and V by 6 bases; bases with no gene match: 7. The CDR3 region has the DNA TGCGCCAGCAGAGAAAGGACTAGCGGGCCCACAGATACGCAGTATTTT. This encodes CASRERTSGPTDTQYF.

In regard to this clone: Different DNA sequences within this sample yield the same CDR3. CDR3 sequence (DNA): TGTGCCAGTAGTATTAGTCGGGACACTGAAGCTTTCTTT. Its protein product is CASSISRDTEAFF. The rearrangement joins TRBV19 to TRBJ1-1; D not resolved. The CDR3 has 13 amino acids. The V end was cut by 3 bases, the J end by 3 bases, with 8 bases between. Germline V lookup: CDR1 LNHDA, CDR2 SQIVND (reference sequence).

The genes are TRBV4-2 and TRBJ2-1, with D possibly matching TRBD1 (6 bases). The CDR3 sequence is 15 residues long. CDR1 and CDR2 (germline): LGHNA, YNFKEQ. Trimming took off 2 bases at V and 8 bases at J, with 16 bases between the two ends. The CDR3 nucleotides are TGTGCCAGCAGCCAAAAACAGGGTTTTACGGATGAGCAGTTCTTC. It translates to CASSQKQGFTDEQFF.

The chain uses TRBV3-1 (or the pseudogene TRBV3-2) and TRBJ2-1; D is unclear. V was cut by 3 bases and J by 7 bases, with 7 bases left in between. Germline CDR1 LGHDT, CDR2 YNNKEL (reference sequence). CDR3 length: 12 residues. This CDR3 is CASSQIRNEQFF. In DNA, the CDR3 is TGTGCCAGCAGCCAGATCAGAAATGAGCAGTTCTTC.

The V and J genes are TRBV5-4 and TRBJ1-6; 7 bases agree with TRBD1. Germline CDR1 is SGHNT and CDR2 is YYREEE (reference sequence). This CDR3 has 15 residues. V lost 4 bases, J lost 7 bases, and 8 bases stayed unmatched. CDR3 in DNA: TGTGCCAGCAGCGGGACGACAGGGCCAAATTCACCCCTCCACTTT. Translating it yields CASSGTTGPNSPLHF.

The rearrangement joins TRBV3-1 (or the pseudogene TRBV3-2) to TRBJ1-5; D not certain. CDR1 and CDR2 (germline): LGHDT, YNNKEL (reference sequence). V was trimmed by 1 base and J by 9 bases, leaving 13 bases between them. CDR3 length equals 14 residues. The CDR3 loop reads CASSQAPGVGPQHF. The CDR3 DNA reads TGTGCCAGCAGCCAAGCTCCGGGAGTTGGGCCCCAGCATTTT.

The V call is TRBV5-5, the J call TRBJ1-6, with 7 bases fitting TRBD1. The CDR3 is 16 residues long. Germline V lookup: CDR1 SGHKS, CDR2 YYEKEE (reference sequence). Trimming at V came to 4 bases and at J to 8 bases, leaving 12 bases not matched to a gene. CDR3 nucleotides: TGTGCCAGCAGCCGACGACAGGGCATTCGAGATTCACCCCTCCACTTT. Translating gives CASSRRQGIRDSPLHF.

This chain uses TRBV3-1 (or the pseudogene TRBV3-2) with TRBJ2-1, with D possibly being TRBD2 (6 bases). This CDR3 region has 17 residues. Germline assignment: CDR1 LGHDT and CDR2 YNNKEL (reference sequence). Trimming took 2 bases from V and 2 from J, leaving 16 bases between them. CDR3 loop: CASSQRLGTGAYNEQFF. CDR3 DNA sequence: TGTGCCAGCAGCCAAAGGTTGGGTACGGGGGCCTACAATGAGCAGTTCTTC.

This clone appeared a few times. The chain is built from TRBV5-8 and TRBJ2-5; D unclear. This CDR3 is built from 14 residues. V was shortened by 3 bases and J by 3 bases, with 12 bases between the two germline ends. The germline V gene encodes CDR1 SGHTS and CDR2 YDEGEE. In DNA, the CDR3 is TGTGCCAGCAGCTCAGCGTACTCAAAAGAGACCCAGTACTTC. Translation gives CASSSAYSKETQYF.

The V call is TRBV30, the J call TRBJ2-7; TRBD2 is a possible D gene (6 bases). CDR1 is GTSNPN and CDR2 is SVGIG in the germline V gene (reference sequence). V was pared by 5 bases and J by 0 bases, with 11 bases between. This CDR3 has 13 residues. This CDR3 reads CAWSRGSSYEQYF. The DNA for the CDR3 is TGTGCCTGGTCCCGGGGGAGCTCCTACGAGCAGTACTTC.

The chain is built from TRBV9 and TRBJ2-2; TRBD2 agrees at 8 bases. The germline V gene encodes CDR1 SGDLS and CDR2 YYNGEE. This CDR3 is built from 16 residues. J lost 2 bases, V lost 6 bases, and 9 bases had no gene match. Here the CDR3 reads CASTPGGAYNTGELFF. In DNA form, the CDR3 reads TGTGCCAGCACCCCGGGGGGGGCATATAACACCGGGGAGCTGTTTTTT.

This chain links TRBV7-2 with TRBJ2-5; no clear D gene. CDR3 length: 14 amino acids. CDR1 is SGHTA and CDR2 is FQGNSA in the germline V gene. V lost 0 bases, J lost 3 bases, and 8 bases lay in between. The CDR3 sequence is CASSLARPEETQYF. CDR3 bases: TGTGCCAGCAGCTTAGCGCGGCCCGAAGAGACCCAGTACTTC.

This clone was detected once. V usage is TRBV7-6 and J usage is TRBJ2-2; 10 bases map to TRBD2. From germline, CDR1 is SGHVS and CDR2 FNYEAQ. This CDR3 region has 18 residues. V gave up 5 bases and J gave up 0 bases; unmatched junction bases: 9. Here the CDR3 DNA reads TGTGCCAGCAGCATCCGGACTAGCGGAACATCGAACACCGGGGAGCTGTTTTTT. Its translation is CASSIRTSGTSNTGELFF.

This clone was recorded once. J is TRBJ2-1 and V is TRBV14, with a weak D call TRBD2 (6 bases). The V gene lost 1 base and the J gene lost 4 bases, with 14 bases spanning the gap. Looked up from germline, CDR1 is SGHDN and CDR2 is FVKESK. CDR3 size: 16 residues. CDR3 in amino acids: CASSQVQGLRYNEQFF. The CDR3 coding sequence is TGTGCCAGCAGCCAAGTACAAGGACTAAGATACAATGAGCAGTTCTTC.

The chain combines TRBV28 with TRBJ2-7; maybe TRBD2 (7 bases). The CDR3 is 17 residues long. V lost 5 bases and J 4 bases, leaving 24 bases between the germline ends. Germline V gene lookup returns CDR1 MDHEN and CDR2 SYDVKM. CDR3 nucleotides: TGTGCCAGCAGTCCCCTGGTAGGGGGGGTCCGAGGTTACGAGCAGTACTTC. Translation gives CASSPLVGGVRGYEQYF.

CDR3 loop: CASSLGEVNTEAFF. CDR3 coding DNA: TGTGCCAGCAGCTTAGGGGAGGTTAACACTGAAGCTTTCTTT. This chain joins TRBV7-9 and TRBJ1-1; D ambiguous. The germline V and J ends were trimmed by 1 base and 2 bases, with 8 bases remaining between them. Germline CDR1 is SEHNR and CDR2 is FQNEAQ (reference sequence). This CDR3 is built from 14 residues.

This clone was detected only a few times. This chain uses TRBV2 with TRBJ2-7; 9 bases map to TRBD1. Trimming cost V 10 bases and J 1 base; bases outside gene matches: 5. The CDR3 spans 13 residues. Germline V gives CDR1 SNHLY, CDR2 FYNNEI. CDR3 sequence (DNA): TGTGCCAAAAAGGGGACAGGGTCCTACGAGCAGTACTTC. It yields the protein CAKKGTGSYEQYF.

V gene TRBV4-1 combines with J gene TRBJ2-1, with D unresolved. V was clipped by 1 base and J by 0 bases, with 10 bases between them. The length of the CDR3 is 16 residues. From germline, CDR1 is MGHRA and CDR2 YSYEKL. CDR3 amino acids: CASSQVPSSSYNEQFF. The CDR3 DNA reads TGCGCCAGCAGCCAAGTACCGTCCAGCTCCTACAATGAGCAGTTCTTC.